This TCR beta chain is drawn from a study of patients and donors after allogeneic stem cell transplantation. This clonotype was seen many times. One entry per CDR3 protein results from TCRdb running MiXCR on the RT-PCR reads. The table shows approximately 410,000 distinct CDR3 sequences, with around 16% occurring only once. Trimming removed 7 bases at V and 3 bases at J, with 12 bases between. The CDR3 has 13 amino acids. The receptor was isolated from a human donor who was either an allogeneic HSCT recipient or a stem cell or donor lymphocyte infusion donor (not recorded which). It is not recorded whose cells these are; they may come from a transplant donor. What was sequenced was blood, either unsorted or a sorted T cell fraction (not recorded which). The genes are TRBV12-3 or TRBV12-4 and TRBJ1-2; D is unresolved. The CDR3 here is CASTPAGDYGYTF. In nucleotides, the CDR3 is TGTGCCAGCACCCCGGCAGGAGACTATGGCTACACCTTC.